This TCR beta chain was captured in a study of metastatic and nonmetastatic thyroid tumors. Study at large: Thyroid patients, malignant and benign, had repertoires compared across blood and tumor or nodule tissue. Whole-study findings and limits: Reported TCR beta diversity, measured in blood and tumor, was significantly higher for malignant thyroid tumors than for benign nodules.

In the authors' workflow: Differences in CDR3 between clinicopathological groups were drawn on to build a classifier intended to discriminate distant-metastatic papillary thyroid cancer patients. TCRdb re-clonotyped the PCR reads via MiXCR. These V and J calls derive from TCRdb rather than the authors' analysis. Of 23,000 or so clones in the sample, roughly a fifth were seen once. This CDR3 is built from 14 residues. The germline V gene has CDR1 SNHLY and CDR2 FYNNEI. Every patient was untreated before thyroid surgery. A note on this clone: Its antigen is currently unknown. Relative to the germline gene, one junction end is altered; a read error may explain this.

The specimen was blood. V gene TRBV2 combines with J gene TRBJ2-1; D is possibly TRBD1 (5 bases). The sequence came from a female donor with papillary thyroid cancer or a benign thyroid nodule (not recorded which). Some clones in this sample may be carry-over from other donors' samples. DNA for the CDR3: TGTGCCATCACTGACAGTCCTGGCTGGGATGAGCAATTCTTC. Its protein product is CAITDSPGWDEQFF. Drawing the rest from reference TRBV2 and TRBJ2-1, the complete variable domain is EPEVTQTPSHQVTQMGQEVILRCVPISNHLYFYWYRQILGQKVEFLVSFYNNEISEKSEIFDDQFSVERPDGSNFTLKIRSTKLEDSAMYFCAITDSPGWDEQFFGPGTRLTVL.